These 17 T cell receptor beta chains share one sample of origin, sequenced in a study of cytomegalovirus exposure and HLA in healthy donors. Researchers ran the PCR with 60 Vbeta and 13 Jbeta primers. Only in-frame clones appear in the TCRdb table, and some are missing; sequencing was by immunoSEQ multiplex PCR. This table has fewer than 200,000 clones, roughly 85% appearing once. The sample taken for sequencing was PBMCs. The receptor source for this set is a woman between 40 and 50 years old in good health and CMV-seronegative.

The chain links TRBV15 to TRBJ1-4, with 10 bases aligning to TRBD1. CDR1 and CDR2 (germline): LNHNV, YYDKDF (reference sequence). The ends lost 5 bases at V and 8 bases at J; junction bases unmatched: 5. The CDR3 runs 14 residues. The CDR3 loop is CATSFGTGAEKLFF. The DNA for the CDR3 is TGTGCCACCAGCTTTGGGACAGGGGCCGAAAAACTGTTTTTT.

The rearrangement links TRBV28 to TRBJ1-2; TRBD1 aligns across 7 bases. Germline V CDR1 and CDR2: MDHEN, SYDVKM. The CDR3 spans 13 residues. With V trimmed by 6 bases and J by 4 bases, 5 bases remained unmatched. CDR3: CASRTTGAYGYTF. The CDR3 DNA follows: TGTGCCAGCAGAACTACAGGGGCCTATGGCTACACCTTC.

This clone was seen only once. The chain is built from TRBV6-5 and TRBJ2-7; D is undetermined. CDR3 length: 13 amino acids. CDR1 is MNHEY and CDR2 is SVGAGI in the germline V gene. Trimming removed 0 bases from V and 4 bases from J, with 7 bases in between. CDR3 amino acids: CASSYSYEYEQYF. The CDR3 region has the DNA TGTGCCAGCAGTTACTCCTATGAATACGAGCAGTACTTC.

The CDR3 region is CASRSLPQETQYF. The CDR3 DNA is TGTGCCAGCAGGTCCCTCCCCCAAGAGACCCAGTACTTC. This chain uses TRBV19 with TRBJ2-5, with no clear D. Germline CDR1 reads LNHDA; CDR2 reads SQIVND (reference sequence). The CDR3 contains 13 residues. Trimming pared 9 bases from V and 1 base from J, leaving 12 bases between.

V is TRBV6-5 and J is TRBJ1-2; D may be TRBD1 (6 bases). This CDR3 has 15 amino acids. The V and J ends lost 2 bases and 7 bases respectively, with 17 bases between them. Germline V CDR1 and CDR2: MNHEY, SVGAGI. The CDR3 DNA reads as TGTGCCAGCAGTTACGTAGGCAGGGGAAGGGGTGGCTACACCTTC. Residues: CASSYVGRGRGGYTF.

This clone was seen a single time. The junction departs from the called germline gene at one end, perhaps through a read error. The rearrangement uses TRBV7-8 and TRBJ2-3; 9 bases fit TRBD2. Germline V gene lookup returns CDR1 SGHVS and CDR2 FQNEAQ. CDR3 length equals 15 residues. CDR3 bases: TGTGCCAGCAGTTTAGCGGGGGCCAGCACAGATACGCAGTATTTT. This encodes CASSLAGASTDTQYF.

This clone appeared a single time. The J gene is TRBJ2-7, the V gene TRBV2; 12 bases are a match to TRBD2. CDR1 SNHLY and CDR2 FYNNEI come from the germline V gene. Losses at the gene ends were 6 bases for V and 3 bases for J; bases not matched to a gene: 3. CDR3 size: 14 residues. As DNA, the CDR3 is TGTGCCAGCAGGATGACTAGCGGGAGCTACGAGCAGTACTTC. This gives the protein CASRMTSGSYEQYF.

The table lists this clone with a few counts. The rearrangement joins TRBV30 to TRBJ1-4, with 7 bases identical to TRBD1. J lost 7 bases, V lost 1 base, and 0 bases had no gene match. The CDR3 loop spans 12 amino acids. Germline-derived CDR1 and CDR2 are GTSNPN and SVGIG (reference sequence). The CDR3 is CAWSAGGEKLFF. CDR3 bases: TGTGCCTGGAGTGCAGGGGGTGAAAAACTGTTTTTT.

The genes are TRBV6-6 and TRBJ2-6, with 7 bases fitting TRBD2. This CDR3 is 15 amino acids long. Germline trimming cut 8 bases from V and 0 bases from J; bases unmatched to any gene: 4. The germline V gene encodes CDR1 MNHNY and CDR2 SVGAGI (reference sequence). The CDR3 region is CASGGGGSGANVLTF. The CDR3 DNA reads TGTGCCAGCGGGGGGGGAGGCTCTGGGGCCAACGTCCTGACTTTC.

The chain couples TRBV19 to TRBJ2-1, with TRBD1 matching 8 bases. Germline assignment: CDR1 LNHDA and CDR2 SQIVND (reference sequence). This CDR3 spans 13 amino acids. J lost 4 bases, V lost 5 bases, and 1 base had no gene match. CDR3 DNA: TGTGCCAGTAGTCGGGACAGGTACAATGAGCAGTTCTTC. As protein: CASSRDRYNEQFF.

This clone was detected only once. The rearrangement uses TRBV6-5 and TRBJ1-1, with D possibly being TRBD1 (6 bases). Germline V gene data show CDR1 as MNHEY and CDR2 as SVGAGI. This CDR3 spans 15 amino acids. V dropped 7 bases and J dropped 2 bases, with 17 bases sitting between them. The chain's CDR3 is CASTPLRGQNTEAFF. The CDR3 nucleotides are TGTGCCAGCACCCCTTTAAGGGGACAAAACACTGAAGCTTTCTTT.

This chain links TRBV27 with TRBJ2-1; D perhaps matches TRBD2 (5 bases). The CDR3 is 14 amino acids. Deletions cut 6 bases from V and 2 bases from J, with 11 bases between. The germline gives CDR1 MNHEY, CDR2 SMNVEV (reference sequence). In nucleotides, the CDR3 is TGTGCCAGCAGCCCAACTAGGGCCTACAATGAGCAGTTCTTC. Protein: CASSPTRAYNEQFF.

The chain employs TRBV9 and TRBJ2-3; 11 bases fit TRBD2. The V and J ends lost 3 bases and 6 bases, in that order; junction bases with no gene match: 6. The CDR3 is made up of 15 amino acids. Germline V gene sequence: CDR1 SGDLS, CDR2 YYNGEE. The CDR3 nucleotides are TGTGCCAGCAGCGATAGCGGGGGGGCATCTGATACGCAGTATTTT. Translated, it gives CASSDSGGASDTQYF.

The chain recombines TRBV5-1 with TRBJ1-2; D may be TRBD1 (5 bases). The CDR3 length is 13 residues. V was shortened by 4 bases and J by 4 bases, with 11 bases between the two germline ends. Looked up from germline, CDR1 is SGHRS and CDR2 is YFSETQ. For the CDR3, the DNA is TGCGCCAGCAGCGATCAGACAGTCTATGGCTACACCTTC. This translates into CASSDQTVYGYTF.

CDR3 nucleotides: TGTGCCAGCTCTACTAGGGAGGGGAACTCCTACGAGCAGTACTTC. It is translated as CASSTREGNSYEQYF. The chain employs TRBV18 and TRBJ2-7, with 7 bases lining up with TRBD2. Germline V gene data show CDR1 as KGHSH and CDR2 as LQKENI. V dropped 6 bases and J dropped 0; count of bases not matched to a gene: 8. CDR3 length: 15 amino acids.

The rearrangement uses TRBV7-8 and TRBJ1-2; 8 positions match TRBD1. Germline assignment: CDR1 SGHVS and CDR2 FQNEAQ. V gave up 1 base and J gave up 6 bases; unmatched junction bases: 7. The CDR3 has 15 amino acids. The CDR3 DNA reads TGTGCCAGCAGCTTAGACACTGGCAGGGGGCATGGCTACACCTTC. The encoded protein is CASSLDTGRGHGYTF.

The chain links TRBV7-8 to TRBJ2-2; 8 positions match TRBD2. After removal of 0 bases from V and 5 bases from J, the junction contained 5 bases not matched to a gene. This CDR3 spans 16 amino acids. CDR1 is SGHVS, CDR2 FQNEAQ, per germline. The CDR3 reads CASSLAPGGPTGELFF. DNA for the CDR3: TGTGCCAGCAGCTTAGCACCGGGAGGGCCAACCGGGGAGCTGTTTTTT.